This T cell receptor beta chain was recorded in a study of early T cells in non-severe SARS-CoV-2 infection. One entry per CDR3 protein, called by TCRdb with MiXCR from the 5' RACE reads. The sample includes approximately 30,000 distinct CDR3 sequences, 5% to 7% of them seen just once. The CDR3 totals 13 residues. V was clipped by 7 bases and J by 7 bases, with 11 bases between them. Germline CDR1 LNHDA, CDR2 SQIVND (reference sequence). The receptor was derived from an adult who was a healthcare worker with PCR-confirmed SARS-CoV-2 infection or an uninfected control (not recorded which). The rearrangement links TRBV19 to TRBJ1-6; D remains unclear. The specimen sequenced was whole blood. The CDR3 reads CASKVQPNSPLHF. CDR3 sequence (DNA): TGTGCCAGTAAGGTCCAGCCCAATTCACCCCTCCACTTT.